This is a list of T cell receptor beta chains from one sample in a study of blood T cells in healthy people across ages. TCRdb re-called the 5' RACE reads through MiXCR, storing one row per CDR3 protein. This table holds around 600,000 distinct CDR3 sequences, around 48% found once. The sample taken for sequencing was blood. These receptors came from a man at least 80 years old in good health. Each CDR3 is given with its conserved first and last residue. A D gene is named only where the DNA matches it firmly. Not every row has a clone size; where given, it reads once, few, many or a size class.

cdr3_nt: TGTGCCAGCAGCTTCCCGGGGGCCGTAGATACGCAGTATTTT
cdr3_aa: CASSFPGAVDTQYF
j_call: TRBJ2-3
v_call: TRBV11-1
cdr3_length: 14
d_call: NA
clone_size: few

cdr3_nt: TGTGCCAGCAGCTTGGGACAGGCTACCTACGAGCAGTACTTC
cdr3_aa: CASSLGQATYEQYF
j_call: TRBJ2-7
v_call: TRBV13
cdr3_length: 14
d_call: TRBD1
clone_size: NA

cdr3_nt: TGTGCCAGCAGCTTAACACTAGGGGAGACCCAGTACTTC
cdr3_aa: CASSLTLGETQYF
j_call: TRBJ2-5
v_call: TRBV7-8
cdr3_length: 13
d_call: NA
clone_size: NA

cdr3_nt: TGTGCCAGCGGAACAGGGTCCCACTATGGCTACACCTTC
cdr3_aa: CASGTGSHYGYTF
j_call: TRBJ1-2
v_call: TRBV7-2
cdr3_length: 13
d_call: NA
clone_size: few

cdr3_nt: TGCAGTGCTGGGCGGGGACCCTATAATTCACCCCTCCACTTT
cdr3_aa: CSAGRGPYNSPLHF
j_call: TRBJ1-6
v_call: TRBV20-1
cdr3_length: 14
d_call: NA
clone_size: NA

cdr3_nt: TGTGCCAGCAGCAAACTGGAACAGGGATCCCACGAGCAGTACTTC
cdr3_aa: CASSKLEQGSHEQYF
j_call: TRBJ2-7
v_call: TRBV21-1
cdr3_length: 15
d_call: NA
clone_size: few

cdr3_nt: TGCGCCAGCAGCTTGGAGGCTAGCTTTGAGCAGTTCTTC
cdr3_aa: CASSLEASFEQFF
j_call: TRBJ2-1
v_call: TRBV5-1
cdr3_length: 13
d_call: NA
clone_size: NA

cdr3_nt: TGCAGTGCTAGCCTAGCGGACAAACCGGAGTTCTTC
cdr3_aa: CSASLADKPEFF
j_call: TRBJ2-1
v_call: TRBV20-1
cdr3_length: 12
d_call: TRBD2
clone_size: NA

cdr3_nt: TGTGCCAGCGGGGGGACTGGCCCCTACAATGAGCAGTTCTTC
cdr3_aa: CASGGTGPYNEQFF
j_call: TRBJ2-1
v_call: TRBV6-5
cdr3_length: 14
d_call: NA
clone_size: NA

cdr3_nt: TGCAGCGTTGAAGATCGGGGCTCCTACAATGAGCAGTTCTTC
cdr3_aa: CSVEDRGSYNEQFF
j_call: TRBJ2-1
v_call: TRBV29-1
cdr3_length: 14
d_call: NA
clone_size: NA

cdr3_nt: TGTGCCAGTCACCCGACGGGAAACTATGGCTACACCTTC
cdr3_aa: CASHPTGNYGYTF
j_call: TRBJ1-2
v_call: TRBV6-2/TRBV6-3
cdr3_length: 13
d_call: NA
clone_size: NA